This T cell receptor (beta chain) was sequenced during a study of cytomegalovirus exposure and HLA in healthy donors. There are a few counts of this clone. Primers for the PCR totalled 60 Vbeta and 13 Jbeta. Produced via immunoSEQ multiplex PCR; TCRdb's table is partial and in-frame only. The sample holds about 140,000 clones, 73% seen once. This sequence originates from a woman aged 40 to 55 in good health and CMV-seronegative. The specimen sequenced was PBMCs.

CDR3 loop: CASSSNPRGEAFF. Here the CDR3 DNA reads TGTGCCAGCAGCTCAAATCCACGGGGGGAAGCTTTCTTT. The chain carries TRBV7-9 and TRBJ1-1; weak D call: TRBD1 (5 bases). This CDR3 region has 13 residues. V shed 4 bases and J shed 8 bases, with 14 bases lying between them. CDR1 is SEHNR, CDR2 FQNEAQ, per germline (reference sequence).